These 17 T cell receptor beta chains share one sample of origin, sequenced in a study of T-cell memory formation after mild COVID-19. TCRdb ran MiXCR on the 5' RACE reads and lists one entry per CDR3 protein. The top ten hold under 15% of the sample, which has 350,000 or so distinct CDR3 sequences, roughly 21% seen once. The sample consisted of PBMCs or a T cell subset sorted from them (not recorded which). These receptors were collected from an adult woman who had mild COVID-19 (a few samples of this study predate the infection). Cell type and time point are not known.

This clonotype was detected a few times. The V and J genes are TRBV7-2 and TRBJ2-3, with unresolved D. The V end lost 5 bases, the J end lost 3 bases, and 9 bases lay between the germline ends. CDR1 SGHTA and CDR2 FQGNSA come from the germline V gene. The CDR3 covers 13 residues. CDR3 protein: CASSPPITDTQYF. In DNA form, the CDR3 reads TGTGCCAGCAGCCCGCCAATTACAGATACGCAGTATTTT.

The chain combines TRBV4-1 with TRBJ2-2; TRBD1 matches at 11 bases. CDR3 length: 17 amino acids. V shed 1 base, J shed 10 bases, and the junction held 11 bases outside the gene matches. Germline CDR1 reads MGHRA; CDR2 reads YSYEKL. The CDR3 DNA reads TGCGCCAGCAGCCAAGTGAAGGGACAGGGGGTCCCCGTGGAGCTGTTTTTT. Amino acid sequence: CASSQVKGQGVPVELFF.

There are a few counts of this clonotype. This rearrangement joins TRBV11-2 to TRBJ2-3; possibly TRBD2 for D (7 bases). CDR1 SGHAT and CDR2 FQNNGV come from the germline V gene. The CDR3 is 14 amino acids. Trimming left V 7 bases short and J 0 bases short, with 11 bases between. The CDR3 loop reads CASNGGPSTDTQYF. CDR3 sequence (DNA): TGTGCCAGCAACGGGGGGCCGAGCACAGATACGCAGTATTTT.

A few counts support this clonotype. The chain links TRBV7-2 to TRBJ1-3; D remains ambiguous. The CDR3 runs to 17 residues. From germline, CDR1 is SGHTA and CDR2 FQGNSA. V was trimmed by 1 base and J by 6 bases, leaving 19 bases between them. The CDR3 nucleotides are TGTGCCAGCAGCTTAGGTTCGGGTCGGAACGGACTAAACACCATATATTTT. This sequence encodes CASSLGSGRNGLNTIYF.

The chain carries TRBV11-2 and TRBJ2-3; TRBD2 might be the D (7 bases). V dropped 6 bases and J dropped 4 bases, with 11 bases sitting between them. The germline CDR1 and CDR2 sequences are SGHAT and FQNNGV. This CDR3 contains 13 residues. This chain's CDR3 is CASRRGAADTQYF. As DNA, the CDR3 is TGTGCCAGCAGACGGGGGGCTGCAGATACGCAGTATTTT. The full variable domain, with the rest looked up from reference TRBV11-2 and TRBJ2-3, is EAGVAQSPRYKIIEKRQSVAFWCNPISGHATLYWYQQILGQGPKLLIQFQNNGVVDDSQLPKDRFSAERLKGVDSTLKIQPAKLEDSAVYLCASRRGAADTQYFGPGTRLTVL.

This clonotype was counted a few times. The V call is TRBV10-3, the J call TRBJ2-3; D is perhaps TRBD2 (5 bases). The CDR3 totals 14 residues. Germline V gene lookup returns CDR1 ENHRY and CDR2 SYGVKD. V was shortened by 6 bases and J by 1 base, with 11 bases between the two germline ends. Here the CDR3 DNA reads TGTGCCATCAGAGCGGCTCTGGGCACAGATACGCAGTATTTT. This encodes CAIRAALGTDTQYF.

V usage is TRBV5-5 and J usage is TRBJ2-7, with 8 bases lining up with TRBD1. This CDR3 comprises 15 residues. Unmatched junction bases numbered 6, after V lost 3 bases and J lost 1 base. Germline V gives CDR1 SGHKS, CDR2 YYEKEE (reference sequence). The CDR3 DNA is TGTGCCAGCAGCTCTCAGGGGGCGCAATCCTACGAGCAGTACTTC. Translating it yields CASSSQGAQSYEQYF. Variable domain in full (rest from reference TRBV5-5 and TRBJ2-7): DAGVTQSPTHLIKTRGQQVTLRCSPISGHKSVSWYQQVLGQGPQFIFQYYEKEERGRGNFPDRFSARQFPNYSSELNVNALLLGDSALYLCASSSQGAQSYEQYFGPGTRLTVT.

This clonotype occurred a few times. The chain couples TRBV12-3 or TRBV12-4 to TRBJ2-7; D may be TRBD1 (6 bases). The CDR3 length is 12 residues. Trimming left V 6 bases short and J 2 bases short, with 8 bases between. CDR3 DNA sequence: TGTGCCAGCAGGAGGGACACCTACGAGCAGTACTTC. Amino acids: CASRRDTYEQYF.

This clonotype has at least ten counts. The V call is TRBV5-1, the J call TRBJ2-2; D unclear. Germline V gives CDR1 SGHRS, CDR2 YFSETQ. This CDR3 has 15 amino acids. V gave up 0 bases and J gave up 0 bases, with 6 bases separating them. CDR3 sequence (DNA): TGCGCCAGCAGCTTGGGATCTCCGAACACCGGGGAGCTGTTTTTT. This sequence encodes CASSLGSPNTGELFF.

The rearrangement uses TRBV7-3 and TRBJ2-5; possibly TRBD2 for D (6 bases). Germline V gives CDR1 SGHTA, CDR2 FQGTGA. V lost 3 bases and J lost 0, with 8 bases in between. The CDR3 runs to 14 residues. CDR3 amino acids: CASSLEGYQETQYF. CDR3 coding DNA: TGTGCCAGCAGCTTGGAGGGGTACCAAGAGACCCAGTACTTC.

This clonotype was picked up one time. The chain combines TRBV4-3 with TRBJ2-4; maybe TRBD2 (5 bases). The CDR3 runs 16 residues. V was cut by 0 bases and J by 7 bases, with 16 bases left in between. Germline CDR1 is LGHNA and CDR2 is YSLEER. In DNA form, the CDR3 reads TGCGCCAGCAGCCAAGATTCTTATGGGAGCCCGAACATTCAGTACTTC. Its translation is CASSQDSYGSPNIQYF.

This clonotype was observed a handful of times. The genes are TRBV24-1 and TRBJ2-1; 8 positions agree with TRBD2. V trimming: 5 bases; J trimming: 6 bases; junction bases outside the gene matches: 5. CDR3 length: 14 amino acids. Germline CDR1 is KGHDR and CDR2 is SFDVKD. CDR3 nucleotide sequence: TGTGCCACCAGTGGCCTAGCGGGTTCCAATGAGCAGTTCTTC. Protein: CATSGLAGSNEQFF.

This clonotype occurred a few times. The CDR3 loop reads CASSSGLVGDTQYF. The CDR3 bases are TGTGCCAGCAGCTCGGGACTAGTCGGAGATACGCAGTATTTT. The rearrangement joins TRBV7-3 to TRBJ2-3; 8 nucleotides match TRBD2. The V gene's germline CDR1 is SGHTA and CDR2 FQGTGA. The CDR3 consists of 14 residues. V was pared by 4 bases and J by 5 bases, with 5 bases of the junction left unmatched.

This clonotype was seen a handful of times. The chain is built from TRBV7-3 and TRBJ2-2; maybe TRBD2 (5 bases). Trimming took off 2 bases at V and 4 bases at J, with 11 bases between the two ends. The germline CDR1 and CDR2 sequences are SGHTA and FQGTGA. CDR3 length: 15 amino acids. In DNA, the CDR3 is TGTGCCAGCAGCTTACGTCGGGGATTCACCGGGGAGCTGTTTTTT. It yields the protein CASSLRRGFTGELFF.

This clonotype was seen repeatedly, ten times or more. The chain employs TRBV11-2 and TRBJ2-1; a weak D match, TRBD1 (6 bases). Trimming removed 5 bases at V and 3 bases at J, with 11 bases between. Germline CDR1 SGHAT, CDR2 FQNNGV. CDR3 length equals 14 residues. CDR3 bases: TGTGCCAGCAGCCTCCGACAGGACTACAATGAGCAGTTCTTC. Its protein is CASSLRQDYNEQFF.

In this sample, this clonotype turned up a few times. This sequence joins TRBV5-6 and TRBJ2-5; TRBD1 matches 9 bases. This CDR3 spans 15 amino acids. Germline V gives CDR1 SGHDT, CDR2 YYEEEE. Germline trimming cut 4 bases from V and 4 bases from J; bases unmatched to any gene: 8. CDR3 coding DNA: TGTGCCAGCAGCGCACAGGGGGCAGGGGTAGAGACCCAGTACTTC. It specifies CASSAQGAGVETQYF.

V gene TRBV5-4 combines with J gene TRBJ1-1; D perhaps matches TRBD1 (6 bases). The CDR3 has 15 residues. V was shortened by 1 base and J by 0 bases, with 10 bases between the two germline ends. Germline V gene data show CDR1 as SGHNT and CDR2 as YYREEE (reference sequence). CDR3: CASSLFAGVNTEAFF. As DNA, the CDR3 is TGTGCCAGCAGCTTGTTCGCAGGGGTGAACACTGAAGCTTTCTTT.